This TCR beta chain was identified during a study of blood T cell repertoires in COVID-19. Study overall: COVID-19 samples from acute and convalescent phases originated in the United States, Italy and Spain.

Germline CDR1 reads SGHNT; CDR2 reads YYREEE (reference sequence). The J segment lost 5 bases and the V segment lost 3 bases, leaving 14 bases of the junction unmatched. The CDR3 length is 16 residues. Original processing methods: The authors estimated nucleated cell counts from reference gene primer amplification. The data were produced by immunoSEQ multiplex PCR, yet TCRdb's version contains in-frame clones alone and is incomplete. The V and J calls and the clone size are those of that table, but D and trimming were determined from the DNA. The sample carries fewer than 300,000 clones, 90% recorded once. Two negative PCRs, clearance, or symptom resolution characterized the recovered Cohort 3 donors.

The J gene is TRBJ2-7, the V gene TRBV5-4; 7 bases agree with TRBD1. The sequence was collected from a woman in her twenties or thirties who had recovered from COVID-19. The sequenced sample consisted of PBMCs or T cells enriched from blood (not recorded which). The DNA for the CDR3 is TGTGCCAGCAGCTCACCCCTGCCCGGACAGGCCCACGAGCAGTACTTC. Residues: CASSSPLPGQAHEQYF.